The clone carrying this T cell receptor beta chain was counted ten times or more. Its antigen is not known. This sample stems from a study of T cells after yellow fever vaccination. Study-level background: Those fractions that held only low numbers of cells were prepared using the SMART-Seq v4 Ultra Low Input RNA kit.

TCRdb reprocessed the 5' RACE reads via MiXCR and lists one record per CDR3 protein. The profile covers 170,000 or so distinct CDR3 sequences, with 6.2% appearing a single time and roughly 3% taken by the ten largest. Germline V gives CDR1 SEHNR, CDR2 FQNEAQ (reference sequence). The CDR3 covers 12 residues. Deletions cut 4 bases from V and 9 bases from J, with 10 bases between. Findings of the study overall: Most clones from primary vaccination were detected again post-booster (approximately 97% CD4, 88% CD8). Abundant bulk-derived clonotypes could contaminate FACS-sorted repertoires.

The sequence was obtained from a man between 18 and 35 years old who received the YFV17D yellow fever vaccine. The sample here was CD4+ T cells sorted from PBMCs, taken on the day of the first yellow fever vaccination. This sequence joins TRBV7-9 and TRBJ2-1; D remains unclear. CDR3 bases: TGTGCCAGCAGCTATCTCGGGCGTGAGCAGTTCTTC. This sequence encodes CASSYLGREQFF. The whole variable domain, remainder taken from reference TRBV7-9 and TRBJ2-1, is DTGVSQNPRHKITKRGQNVTFRCDPISEHNRLYWYRQTLGQGPEFLTYFQNEAQLEKSRLLSDRFSAERPKGSFSTLEIQRTEQGDSAMYLCASSYLGREQFFGPGTRLTVL.